This is a list of T cell receptor beta chains from one sample in a study of cytomegalovirus exposure and HLA in healthy donors. The table came from immunoSEQ multiplex PCR; TCRdb's copy has only in-frame clones and leaves some out. The sample has around 150,000 clones; more than 75% are singletons. Sequencing input: PBMCs. These receptor sequences come from a human donor in good health. The CDR3 runs from the conserved cysteine through the conserved F or W. Fields, in order: CDR3 protein, CDR3 DNA, D gene, clone size, J gene, V gene. The D gene is left open where the match is weak. The size entry is marked missing in some rows and otherwise reads once, few, many or a size class.

cdr3_aa: CATLRDRGPNEQYF
cdr3_nt: TGTGCCACCCTCCGGGACAGGGGACCCAACGAGCAGTACTTC
d_call: .
clone_size: .
j_call: TRBJ2-7
v_call: TRBV12-1

cdr3_aa: CASSLIFTSTEAFF
cdr3_nt: TGTGCCAGCAGCTTAATTTTCACCAGCACTGAAGCTTTCTTT
d_call: .
clone_size: .
j_call: TRBJ1-1
v_call: TRBV5-4

cdr3_aa: CASIPTGKAFYEQYF
cdr3_nt: TGTGCCAGCATCCCGACAGGGAAGGCTTTCTACGAGCAGTACTTC
d_call: TRBD1
clone_size: .
j_call: TRBJ2-7
v_call: TRBV2

cdr3_aa: CASSDMAQGAFGYTF
cdr3_nt: TGTGCCAGCAGTGATATGGCACAGGGGGCGTTTGGCTACACCTTC
d_call: TRBD1
clone_size: .
j_call: TRBJ1-2
v_call: TRBV6-1

cdr3_aa: CASRVRVSSYEQYF
cdr3_nt: TGTGCCAGCAGGGTTCGGGTTAGCTCCTACGAGCAGTACTTC
d_call: .
clone_size: .
j_call: TRBJ2-7
v_call: TRBV27

cdr3_aa: CASSGQGQANEKLFF
cdr3_nt: TGTGCCAGCAGCGGACAGGGGCAGGCTAATGAAAAACTGTTTTTT
d_call: TRBD1
clone_size: .
j_call: TRBJ1-4
v_call: TRBV9

cdr3_aa: CASSERIRIGTGGYDEQYF
cdr3_nt: TGTGCCAGCAGTGAAAGGATTCGTATCGGAACAGGGGGCTATGACGAGCAGTACTTC
d_call: TRBD1
clone_size: .
j_call: TRBJ2-7
v_call: TRBV6-1

cdr3_aa: CASSRLAPSLEETQYF
cdr3_nt: TGTGCCAGTAGCCGACTAGCGCCTAGCCTAGAAGAGACCCAGTACTTC
d_call: TRBD2
clone_size: .
j_call: TRBJ2-5
v_call: TRBV19

cdr3_aa: CASSLGQGALNTEAFF
cdr3_nt: TGTGCCAGCAGCTTGGGACAGGGGGCGTTGAACACTGAAGCTTTCTTT
d_call: TRBD1
clone_size: .
j_call: TRBJ1-1
v_call: TRBV5-6

cdr3_aa: CASSKTHMGLNSYEQYF
cdr3_nt: TGTGCCAGCAGCAAAACCCACATGGGGCTTAACTCCTACGAGCAGTACTTC
d_call: .
clone_size: .
j_call: TRBJ2-7
v_call: TRBV7-9

cdr3_aa: CASSHDSGASYNEQFF
cdr3_nt: TGTGCCAGCAGCCATGATAGCGGGGCGTCCTACAATGAGCAGTTCTTC
d_call: TRBD2
clone_size: .
j_call: TRBJ2-1
v_call: TRBV4-2

cdr3_aa: CASSVEGAVDEQFF
cdr3_nt: TGTGCCAGCAGCGTAGAGGGGGCAGTGGATGAGCAGTTCTTC
d_call: TRBD1
clone_size: .
j_call: TRBJ2-1
v_call: TRBV9

cdr3_aa: CASRQGNEKLFF
cdr3_nt: TGTGCCAGCAGACAGGGGAATGAAAAACTGTTTTTT
d_call: TRBD1
clone_size: .
j_call: TRBJ1-4
v_call: TRBV6-5

cdr3_aa: CASRLGQGGSEAFF
cdr3_nt: TGTGCCAGCAGGCTTGGACAGGGGGGATCTGAAGCTTTCTTT
d_call: TRBD1
clone_size: .
j_call: TRBJ1-1
v_call: TRBV7-8

cdr3_aa: CASSLERGPQYEQYF
cdr3_nt: TGTGCCAGCAGCTTAGAAAGGGGGCCCCAGTACGAGCAGTACTTC
d_call: TRBD1
clone_size: .
j_call: TRBJ2-7
v_call: TRBV7-6

cdr3_aa: CASSQDPPGADTQYF
cdr3_nt: TGCGCCAGCAGCCAAGATCCGCCCGGGGCAGATACGCAGTATTTT
d_call: .
clone_size: .
j_call: TRBJ2-3
v_call: TRBV4-3

cdr3_aa: CASSVDDSGRKTQYF
cdr3_nt: TGTGCCAGCAGCGTAGACGATAGCGGGAGGAAGACCCAGTACTTC
d_call: TRBD2
clone_size: .
j_call: TRBJ2-5
v_call: TRBV9

cdr3_aa: CASSLLSGSQYEQYF
cdr3_nt: TGTGCCAGCAGCTTGTTATCCGGGAGCCAGTACGAGCAGTACTTC
d_call: .
clone_size: .
j_call: TRBJ2-7
v_call: TRBV5-6

cdr3_aa: CASSTFPGLAGSWGEQFF
cdr3_nt: TGTGCCAGTAGTACTTTCCCGGGACTAGCGGGGTCATGGGGTGAGCAGTTCTTC
d_call: TRBD2
clone_size: .
j_call: TRBJ2-1
v_call: TRBV19

cdr3_aa: CASSLSAGVGSTDTQYF
cdr3_nt: TGTGCCAGCAGCTTATCAGCGGGAGTGGGTAGCACAGATACGCAGTATTTT
d_call: TRBD2
clone_size: .
j_call: TRBJ2-3
v_call: TRBV7-2

cdr3_aa: CASRPQGGSYEQYF
cdr3_nt: TGTGCTAGCAGACCACAGGGGGGCTCCTACGAGCAGTACTTC
d_call: TRBD1
clone_size: .
j_call: TRBJ2-7
v_call: TRBV7-7

cdr3_aa: CAISDKPQETQYF
cdr3_nt: TGTGCCATCAGTGATAAGCCCCAAGAGACCCAGTACTTC
d_call: .
clone_size: .
j_call: TRBJ2-5
v_call: TRBV10-3

cdr3_aa: CASSLRRGNEKLFF
cdr3_nt: TGTGCCAGTAGTCTCCGGAGGGGTAATGAAAAACTGTTTTTT
d_call: .
clone_size: .
j_call: TRBJ1-4
v_call: TRBV19

cdr3_aa: CASSLRIGRSNTEAFF
cdr3_nt: TGTGCCAGCAGTTTAAGGATTGGAAGGAGTAACACTGAAGCTTTCTTT
d_call: .
clone_size: few
j_call: TRBJ1-1
v_call: TRBV27

cdr3_aa: CASSSGQVAAFF
cdr3_nt: TGTGCCAGCAGCTCTGGACAGGTGGCAGCTTTCTTT
d_call: TRBD1
clone_size: few
j_call: TRBJ1-1
v_call: TRBV7-2

cdr3_aa: CASSRQPGDTEAFF
cdr3_nt: TGTGCCAGCAGCCGGCAGCCAGGGGACACTGAAGCTTTCTTT
d_call: .
clone_size: .
j_call: TRBJ1-1
v_call: TRBV5-5

cdr3_aa: CASSLALAGDEQYF
cdr3_nt: TGTGCCAGCAGCTTAGCCCTAGCGGGGGACGAGCAGTACTTC
d_call: TRBD2
clone_size: once
j_call: TRBJ2-7
v_call: TRBV7-9

cdr3_aa: CASSPVLFGNTIYF
cdr3_nt: TGTGCCAGCTCACCGGTACTATTTGGAAACACCATATATTTT
d_call: .
clone_size: .
j_call: TRBJ1-3
v_call: TRBV18

cdr3_aa: CASSDRRLAGGPSDTQYF
cdr3_nt: TGTGCCAGCAGTGATCGTAGGCTAGCGGGGGGGCCAAGCGATACGCAGTATTTT
d_call: TRBD2
clone_size: once
j_call: TRBJ2-3
v_call: TRBV2

cdr3_aa: CASSSRTGGTGELFF
cdr3_nt: TGTGCCAGCAGCTCACGGACAGGGGGTACCGGGGAGCTGTTTTTT
d_call: TRBD1
clone_size: .
j_call: TRBJ2-2
v_call: TRBV7-7

cdr3_aa: CTSSSLQGSNTGELFF
cdr3_nt: TGCACCAGCAGCTCCCTACAGGGATCGAACACCGGGGAGCTGTTTTTT
d_call: .
clone_size: .
j_call: TRBJ2-2
v_call: TRBV5-1

cdr3_aa: CVSRVGTEAFF
cdr3_nt: TGTGTTTCCAGGGTCGGCACTGAAGCTTTCTTT
d_call: .
clone_size: .
j_call: TRBJ1-1
v_call: TRBV14

cdr3_aa: CASSLDGRGYYNEQFF
cdr3_nt: TGTGCCAGCAGCTTGGATGGTAGGGGATACTACAATGAGCAGTTCTTC
d_call: .
clone_size: .
j_call: TRBJ2-1
v_call: TRBV5-8